This T cell receptor beta chain was identified during a study of OX40 agonist ivuxolimab in advanced cancers. Across the study: Approximately 41% of patients had received prior checkpoint inhibitor therapy. Three patients, one with hepatocellular carcinoma and two with cutaneous melanoma, responded partially. Study-wide findings and caveats: Clonal expansion from baseline to week 6 occurred in both CD4+ and CD8+ T cells. Expansion of clones was among the lowest in partial responders at 0.1-3.0 mg/kg.

Repertoires were generated with immunoSEQ multiplex PCR, while TCRdb's copy carries only in-frame clones and drops some. The repertoire holds under 75,000 clones, with 65% to 85% as singletons. The CDR3 is made up of 15 amino acids. V trimming: 0 bases; J trimming: 5 bases; junction bases outside the gene matches: 6. CDR1 MNHEY and CDR2 SMNVEV come from the germline V gene (reference sequence). As to this clone: Its antigen is undetermined.

The chain combines TRBV27 with TRBJ1-2; the match to TRBD1 covers 7 bases. This TCR was recovered from an adult with an advanced solid tumor such as melanoma, head and neck, liver or kidney cancer. The starting material was CD4+ or CD8+ T cells sorted from blood, obtained in a trial of the OX40 agonist ivuxolimab. The CDR3 loop is CASSLSRGRTYGYTF. DNA for the CDR3: TGTGCCAGCAGTTTATCTAGGGGGCGGACTTATGGCTACACCTTC.